Presented here are 22 T cell receptor beta chains from one specimen sequenced in a study of T cell repertoires in cytomegalovirus infection. TCRdb recomputed calls from the reads with MiXCR, one row per CDR3 protein. The table shows around 89,000 distinct CDR3 sequences, with around 32% occurring only once. No antigen has been identified for these receptors. This material consisted of CD8+ T cells from cultured PBMCs, taken from culture after CMV antigen stimulation. The receptors originated from a human donor in good health (CMV status not recorded). Some clones in this sample may be carry-over from other donors' samples.

The J gene is TRBJ1-2, the V gene TRBV29-1; 7 bases agree with TRBD1. This CDR3 comprises 16 residues. The ends lost 2 bases at V and 3 bases at J; junction bases unmatched: 12. The germline V gene encodes CDR1 SQVTM and CDR2 ANQGSEA. CDR3 nucleotides: TGCAGCGTTGAATTGGGGGTAACAGGGGTAGACTATGGCTACACCTTC. Its protein is CSVELGVTGVDYGYTF.

This clonotype has at least ten counts. This sequence joins TRBV28 and TRBJ1-1, with no clear D. Trimming cost V 8 bases and J 0 bases, with 4 bases left between them. CDR3 length equals 11 residues. Germline V CDR1 and CDR2: MDHEN, SYDVKM. The CDR3 region is CASLVNTEAFF. The DNA of the CDR3 is TGTGCCAGCTTAGTGAACACTGAAGCTTTCTTT.

V gene TRBV9 combines with J gene TRBJ1-2; D is unclear. Germline V gives CDR1 SGDLS, CDR2 YYNGEE. The CDR3 is 13 amino acids. V lost 3 bases, J lost 4 bases, and 10 bases lay in between. CDR3 sequence reads: CASSGQAIYGYTF. The DNA of the CDR3 is TGTGCCAGCAGCGGGCAGGCAATCTATGGCTACACCTTC.

This clonotype was counted between two and nine times. The chain couples TRBV6-1 to TRBJ2-7; 9 nucleotides match TRBD1. The germline V gene encodes CDR1 MNHNS and CDR2 SASEGT. After removal of 3 bases from V and 3 bases from J, the junction contained 6 bases not matched to a gene. The CDR3 sequence is 15 residues long. CDR3 protein: CASSDSPGQGYEQYF. The CDR3 DNA reads TGTGCCAGCAGTGATTCCCCGGGACAGGGCTACGAGCAGTACTTC.

This clonotype came up many times. The chain employs TRBV6-1 and TRBJ2-1; 10 bases are a match to TRBD2. Germline values: CDR1 MNHNS, CDR2 SASEGT. CDR3 length: 14 amino acids. After removal of 5 bases from V and 6 bases from J, the junction contained 4 bases not matched to a gene. The CDR3 is CASSTLAGGNEQFF. The CDR3 DNA reads TGTGCCAGCAGTACATTAGCGGGGGGCAATGAGCAGTTCTTC.

The chain links TRBV6-6 to TRBJ1-1, with D unresolved. The length of the CDR3 is 15 residues. Germline V gene lookup returns CDR1 MNHNY and CDR2 SVGAGI (reference sequence). The V end was cut by 7 bases, the J end by 4 bases, with 19 bases between. The chain's CDR3 is CASTEGLTDVTEAFF. The CDR3 DNA reads TGTGCCAGCACCGAAGGGCTAACGGACGTCACTGAAGCTTTCTTT.

This clonotype was detected only a few times. CDR3 amino acids: CASSGGHGYTF. The CDR3 DNA is TGTGCCAGCAGTGGGGGCCATGGCTACACCTTC. The chain is built from TRBV12-3 or TRBV12-4 and TRBJ1-2; possible D gene TRBD1, 6 bases. V lost 5 bases, J lost 6 bases, and 7 bases lay in between. The CDR3 contains 11 residues.

This clonotype was observed at least ten times. The genes are TRBV6-5 and TRBJ2-2, with 9 nucleotides matching TRBD1. The CDR3 has 17 residues. CDR1 and CDR2 (germline): MNHEY, SVGAGI. V was clipped by 0 bases and J by 3 bases; unmatched bases: 5. The CDR3 spells CASSYSITGGYTGELFF. In DNA, the CDR3 is TGTGCCAGCAGTTACTCAATCACAGGGGGCTACACCGGGGAGCTGTTTTTT.

The table lists this clonotype with many counts. The V gene is TRBV5-8, the J gene TRBJ1-2; 7 bases match TRBD1. Germline V CDR1 and CDR2: SGHTS, YDEGEE. V shed 1 base, J shed 8 bases, and the junction held 8 bases outside the gene matches. The CDR3 is made up of 14 amino acids. DNA of the CDR3: TGTGCCAGCAGCTTGTTTAGGACAGGTTCCGGCTACACCTTC. Amino acid sequence: CASSLFRTGSGYTF.

This clonotype was observed a handful of times. The rearrangement uses TRBV19 and TRBJ2-3; D gene ambiguous. From germline, CDR1 is LNHDA and CDR2 SQIVND (reference sequence). CDR3 length equals 14 residues. Trimming removed 3 bases from V and 5 bases from J, with 12 bases in between. This CDR3 is CASSMQTVGDTQYF. The CDR3 DNA reads TGTGCCAGTAGTATGCAGACCGTCGGAGATACGCAGTATTTT. The variable domain in full, completed from reference TRBV19 and TRBJ2-3, reads DGGITQSPKYLFRKEGQNVTLSCEQNLNHDAMYWYRQDPGQGLRLIYYSQIVNDFQKGDIAEGYSVSREKKESFPLTVTSAQKNPTAFYLCASSMQTVGDTQYFGPGTRLTVL.

This chain connects TRBV5-6 to TRBJ2-1; D gene uncertain. CDR1 is SGHDT, CDR2 YYEEEE, per germline. This CDR3 is 15 amino acids long. The V end lost 0 bases, the J end lost 2 bases, and 9 bases lay between the germline ends. The CDR3 DNA follows: TGTGCCAGCAGCTTGGAACGGGTCCCCTACAATGAGCAGTTCTTC. Protein: CASSLERVPYNEQFF.

As for this clonotype: An end of the junction does not agree with germline; a read error may underlie this. The chain employs TRBV2 and TRBJ2-7, with D perhaps TRBD2 (5 bases). Germline lookup yields CDR1 SNHLY and CDR2 FYNNEI. CDR3 size: 13 residues. CDR3 in DNA: TGTGCCAGCAGGGACTGGACGAACTACGAGCAGTATTTC. It codes for CASRDWTNYEQYF.

Here the CDR3 reads CASSTSNQPQHF. The CDR3 nucleotides read TGTGCCAGCAGCACTAGCAATCAGCCCCAGCATTTT. This chain uses TRBV7-9 with TRBJ1-5; D call uncertain. Germline CDR1 and CDR2: SEHNR and FQNEAQ (reference sequence). The V end lost 5 bases, the J end lost 0 bases, and 2 bases lay between the germline ends. This CDR3 comprises 12 residues.

This clonotype was detected only a few times. The chain uses TRBV6-5 and TRBJ2-7, with D unclear. The V gene lost 3 bases and the J gene lost 0 bases, with 9 bases spanning the gap. The CDR3 totals 14 residues. CDR1 and CDR2 (germline): MNHEY, SVGAGI. CDR3 sequence reads: CASSYGSASYEQYF. The CDR3 nucleotides are TGTGCCAGCAGTTATGGGTCTGCCTCCTACGAGCAGTACTTC.

The table lists this clonotype with a few counts. V is TRBV20-1 and J is TRBJ1-2; tentative D call: TRBD1 (5 bases). Germline CDR1 and CDR2: DFQATT and SNEGSKA (reference sequence). This CDR3 spans 15 amino acids. Trimming pared 6 bases from V and 2 bases from J, leaving 19 bases between. The CDR3 sequence is CSAQVLDKENYGYTF. CDR3 bases: TGCAGTGCCCAAGTCCTGGACAAAGAAAACTATGGCTACACCTTC.

The chain couples TRBV2 to TRBJ2-3; D gene ambiguous. Germline-derived CDR1 and CDR2 are SNHLY and FYNNEI. V was cut by 3 bases and J by 0 bases, with 13 bases left in between. The CDR3 covers 16 residues. The DNA of the CDR3 is TGTGCCAGCAGTGAGTTCAGGTCATCTAGCACAGATACGCAGTATTTT. This codes for CASSEFRSSSTDTQYF.

This clonotype was seen only a few times. The rearrangement links TRBV11-2 to TRBJ1-6, with 8 positions matching TRBD1. V lost 2 bases, J lost 9 bases, and 3 bases stayed unmatched. The CDR3 has 14 residues. The germline CDR1 and CDR2 sequences are SGHAT and FQNNGV. CDR3 coding DNA: TGTGCCAGCAGCTTACGGACAGGGCGTTCACCCCTCCACTTT. Amino acids: CASSLRTGRSPLHF.

As concerns this clonotype: A much larger clone sits a single nucleotide away, making a read error possible. This sequence joins TRBV7-8 and TRBJ1-4; D call uncertain. Germline-derived CDR1 and CDR2 are SGHVS and FQNEAQ. Trimming removed 4 bases from V and 7 bases from J, with 19 bases in between. The CDR3 has 16 residues. The CDR3 reads CASSSGITAVGEKLFF. In nucleotides, the CDR3 is TGTGCCAGCAGCTCCGGGATAACCGCTGTCGGTGAAAAACTGTTTTTT.

This clonotype occurred a few times. This rearrangement joins TRBV2 to TRBJ1-5; unclear D gene. The V end was cut by 0 bases, the J end by 3 bases, with 9 bases between. Looked up from germline, CDR1 is SNHLY and CDR2 is FYNNEI. This CDR3 comprises 15 residues. The CDR3 here is CASSEARRNNQPQHF. The CDR3 coding sequence is TGTGCCAGCAGTGAAGCGCGCAGAAACAATCAGCCCCAGCATTTT.

The genes are TRBV24-1 and TRBJ1-1; D ambiguous. The V end lost 7 bases, the J end lost 1 base, and 21 bases lay between the germline ends. The CDR3 totals 17 residues. Germline-derived CDR1 and CDR2 are KGHDR and SFDVKD. CDR3 loop: CATSDVLGAFENTEAFF. CDR3 sequence (DNA): TGTGCCACCAGCGACGTCCTGGGTGCATTTGAGAACACTGAAGCTTTCTTT.

This clonotype came up many times. V and J are TRBV29-1 and TRBJ2-1; D is ambiguous. V was cut by 3 bases and J by 9 bases, with 9 bases left in between. The CDR3 runs 11 residues. Germline V gives CDR1 SQVTM, CDR2 ANQGSEA. CDR3 residues: CSVEPVGEQFF. The CDR3 nucleotides are TGCAGCGTTGAGCCCGTGGGTGAGCAGTTCTTC.

The chain combines TRBV2 with TRBJ1-5; D unresolved. Trimming cost V 3 bases and J 3 bases, with 18 bases left between them. Germline V gives CDR1 SNHLY, CDR2 FYNNEI. This CDR3 is 17 amino acids long. The CDR3 protein is CASSEGSGGIANQPQHF. CDR3 nucleotides: TGTGCCAGCAGTGAGGGGTCTGGAGGGATAGCCAATCAGCCCCAGCATTTT.